The rows below give T cell receptor beta chains drawn from one sample of a study of OX40 agonist ivuxolimab in advanced cancers. Some clones are missing from TCRdb's copy, which holds only in-frame ones; the method was immunoSEQ multiplex PCR. The repertoire has tens of thousands of clones, 65% to 90% of them found once; the top ten carry about 2%. The sequences come from CD4+ or CD8+ T cells sorted from blood, collected in a trial of the OX40 agonist ivuxolimab. Receptor source: an adult with an advanced solid tumor such as melanoma, head and neck, liver or kidney cancer. Both conserved end residues are trimmed from each CDR3. Expanded clones get a size class; other rows say once, few or many, or leave the size out.

11 TRBV5-5 . ASSFQGSTEAF
13 TRBV28 few ASSLGTAGSPEQF
14 TRBV7-9 . ASSPWRGQGTDTQY
11 TRBV11-1 few ASSNSRDRGYT
13 TRBV5-1 . ASSLGLAEHNEQF
13 TRBV6-6 . ASSGRDRGMKGYT
13 TRBV9 . ASSVVGGNTGELF
14 TRBV5-1 . ASSPIPSGGADEQF
12 TRBV27 . ATRRSGEGYEQY
14 TRBV7-2 once ASSLGGTTGLTGYT
13 TRBV6-1 . ASSGTSGKPLEQY
12 TRBV19 . ASSPTAGTDTQY
13 TRBV5-4 . ASSPYEGRLFGYT
13 TRBV18 once ASSPGQGRRTEAF
14 TRBV11-2 . ASSLTGDAGANVLT
10 TRBV10-3 medium-sized ATGRNNQPQH
11 TRBV2 . ASIPGQSGKLF
12 TRBV29-1 . SGSGGAPTGELF
13 TRBV7-3 . ASSSDRGRTGELF
12 TRBV28 . ASLGRQGNTEAF